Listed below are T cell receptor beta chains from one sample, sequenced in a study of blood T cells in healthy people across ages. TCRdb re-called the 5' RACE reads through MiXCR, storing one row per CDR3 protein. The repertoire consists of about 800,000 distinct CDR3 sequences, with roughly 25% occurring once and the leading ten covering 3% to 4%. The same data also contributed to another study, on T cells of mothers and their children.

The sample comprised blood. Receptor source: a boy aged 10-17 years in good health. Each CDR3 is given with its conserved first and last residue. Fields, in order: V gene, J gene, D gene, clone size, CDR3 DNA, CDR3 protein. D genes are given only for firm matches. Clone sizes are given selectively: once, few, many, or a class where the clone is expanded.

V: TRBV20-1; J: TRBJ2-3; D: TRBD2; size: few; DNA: TGCAGTGCTAGAGATAGCGGGACAGATACGCAGTATTTT; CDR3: CSARDSGTDTQYF
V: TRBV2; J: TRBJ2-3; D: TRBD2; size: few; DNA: TGTGCCAGCAGTGAGGAAGCGGGATTTAGCACAGATACGCAGTATTTT; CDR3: CASSEEAGFSTDTQYF
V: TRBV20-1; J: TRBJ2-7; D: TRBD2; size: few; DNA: TGCAGTGCCCCGACTAGCGGGAGCTCCTACGAGCAGTACTTC; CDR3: CSAPTSGSSYEQYF
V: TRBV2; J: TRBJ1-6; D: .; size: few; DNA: TGTGCCAGCAGTGAAAGTCAGGGCTCCTATAATTCACCCCTCCACTTT; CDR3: CASSESQGSYNSPLHF
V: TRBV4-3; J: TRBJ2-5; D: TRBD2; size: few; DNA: TGCGCCAGCAGCCAAGATGAACTAGCGGGTCAAGAGACCCAGTACTTC; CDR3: CASSQDELAGQETQYF
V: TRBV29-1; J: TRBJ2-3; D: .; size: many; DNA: TGCAGCGTTGAACACGGGACCCCCCAGTATTTT; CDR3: CSVEHGTPQYF
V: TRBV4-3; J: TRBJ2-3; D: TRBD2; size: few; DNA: TGCGCCAGCAGCCAAAGACCCATTGCGGGGGGACTCACAGATACGCAGTATTTT; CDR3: CASSQRPIAGGLTDTQYF
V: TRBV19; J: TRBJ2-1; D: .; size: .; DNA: TGTGCCAGTAGTAACGTAGGGACCAAGAACAATGAGCAGTTCTTC; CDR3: CASSNVGTKNNEQFF
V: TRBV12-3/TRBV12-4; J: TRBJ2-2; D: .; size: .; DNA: TGTGCCAGCAGTTTGTTCGGGACCGGGGAGCTGTTTTTT; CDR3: CASSLFGTGELFF
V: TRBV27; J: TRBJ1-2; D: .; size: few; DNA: TGTGCCAGCACCCTCAGGGAGGGAACGAGTGGCTACACCTTC; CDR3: CASTLREGTSGYTF
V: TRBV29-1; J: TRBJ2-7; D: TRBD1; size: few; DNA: TGCAGCGGGACGACAGGGGAAAAGTACGAGCAGTACTTC; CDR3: CSGTTGEKYEQYF
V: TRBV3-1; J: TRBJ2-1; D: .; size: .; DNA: TGTGCCAGCAGCCAAGAGAATTCAGGGGATGAGCAGTTCTTC; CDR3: CASSQENSGDEQFF
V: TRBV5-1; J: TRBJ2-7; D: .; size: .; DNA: TGCGCCAGCAGTTCTAGGAAGTCCTACGAGCAGTACTTC; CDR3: CASSSRKSYEQYF
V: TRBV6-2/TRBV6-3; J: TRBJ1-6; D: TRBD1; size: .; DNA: TGTGCCAGCAGTTTAACCGACAGGGGAAGGAATTCACCCCTCCACTTT; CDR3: CASSLTDRGRNSPLHF
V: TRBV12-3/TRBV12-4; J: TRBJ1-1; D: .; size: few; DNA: TGTGCCAGCAGAGTACTCGAAACTGAAGCTTCCTTT; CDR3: CASRVLETEASF
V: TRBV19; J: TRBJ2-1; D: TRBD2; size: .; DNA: TGTGCCAGTAGTAAGAGTACTAGCGGGAGCTCCTACAATGAGCAGTTCTTC; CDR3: CASSKSTSGSSYNEQFF
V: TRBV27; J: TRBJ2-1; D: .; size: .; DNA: TGTGCCACCCGTAAGGGACACAATGAGCAGTTCTTC; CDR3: CATRKGHNEQFF
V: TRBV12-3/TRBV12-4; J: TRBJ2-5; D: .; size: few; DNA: TGTGCCAGCAGTTTTTCGGCCGCTTACCAAGAGACCCAGTACTTC; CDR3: CASSFSAAYQETQYF
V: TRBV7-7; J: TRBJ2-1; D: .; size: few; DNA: TGTGCTAGCAGCCGACAGGAATGGGGCCACAATGAGCAGTTCTTC; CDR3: CASSRQEWGHNEQFF
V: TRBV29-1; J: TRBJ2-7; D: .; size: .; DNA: TGCAGCGTTGGGGAGGACTCCTACGAGCAGTACTTC; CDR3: CSVGEDSYEQYF
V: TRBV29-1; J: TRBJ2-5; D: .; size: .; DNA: TGCAGCGTTGGTGAACAGACCCAGTACTTC; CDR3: CSVGEQTQYF
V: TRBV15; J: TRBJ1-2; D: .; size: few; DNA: TGTGCCACCAGTGCGGAGACAGGCCCCTATGGCTACACCTTC; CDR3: CATSAETGPYGYTF
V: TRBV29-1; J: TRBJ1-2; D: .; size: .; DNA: TGCAGCGTGGATAGCGGACCCGGCTACACCTTC; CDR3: CSVDSGPGYTF
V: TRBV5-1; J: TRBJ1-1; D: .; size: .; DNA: TGCGCCAGCAGCTGGAGCTCGGGACATTCGAACACTGAAGCTTTCTTT; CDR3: CASSWSSGHSNTEAFF
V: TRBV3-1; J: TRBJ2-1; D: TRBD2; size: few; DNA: TGTGCCAGCAGCGGGGTTCCATGGGCTAGCGGGACTTACCGCTCCAATGAGCAGTTCTTC; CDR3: CASSGVPWASGTYRSNEQFF
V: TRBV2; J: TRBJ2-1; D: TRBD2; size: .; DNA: TGTGCCAGCAGGGCCCCGTCTCTAGCGGGAGTTAGGGATGAGCAGTTCTTC; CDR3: CASRAPSLAGVRDEQFF
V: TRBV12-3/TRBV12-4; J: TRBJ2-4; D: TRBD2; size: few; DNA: TGTGCCAGCAGTTTATGTCGACTAGCGGGACTTATAGCCAAAAACATTCAGTACTTC; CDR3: CASSLCRLAGLIAKNIQYF
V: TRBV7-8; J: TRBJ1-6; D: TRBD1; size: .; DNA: TGTGCCAGCAGCAGAAACTCAGGGGGGAATTCACCCCTCCACTTT; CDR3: CASSRNSGGNSPLHF
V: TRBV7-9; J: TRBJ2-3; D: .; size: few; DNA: TGTGCCAGCAGCTTACTACCCGCAGATACGCAGTATTTT; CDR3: CASSLLPADTQYF
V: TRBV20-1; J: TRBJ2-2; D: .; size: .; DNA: TGCAGTGCTAGATCACCCGAGGGCAGCGGGGAGCTGTTTTTT; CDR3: CSARSPEGSGELFF
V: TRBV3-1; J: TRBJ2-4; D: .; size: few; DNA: TGTGCCAGCAGCCAAGAGGGACCAACCTCGTTAGCCAAAAACATTCAGTACTTC; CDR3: CASSQEGPTSLAKNIQYF
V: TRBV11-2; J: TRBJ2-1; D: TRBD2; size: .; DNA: TGTGCCAGCAGCTCCTTCCCCCAACTAGCGGGGGTTAACTACAATGAGCAGTTCTTC; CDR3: CASSSFPQLAGVNYNEQFF
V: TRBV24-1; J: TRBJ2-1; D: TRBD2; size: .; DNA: TGTGCCACCAGTGGCGAGCGGGAGGGCCTGGCTAATGAGCAGTTCTTC; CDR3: CATSGEREGLANEQFF
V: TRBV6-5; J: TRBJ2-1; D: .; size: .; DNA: TGTGCCAGCAGCCCACTCCGGGGTATTAAAAGCAATGAGCAGTTCTTC; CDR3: CASSPLRGIKSNEQFF
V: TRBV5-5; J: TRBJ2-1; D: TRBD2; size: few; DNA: TGTGCCAGCGGACTAGCGGGCTCCTACAATGAGCAGTTCTTC; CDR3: CASGLAGSYNEQFF
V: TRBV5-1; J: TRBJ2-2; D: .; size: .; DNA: TGCGCCAGCAGCTTGGTCCCAGGAACCGGGGAGCTGTTTTTT; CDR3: CASSLVPGTGELFF
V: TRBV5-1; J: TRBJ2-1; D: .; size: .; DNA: TGCGCCAGCAGCTTGCTACCCGCTACTGATGAGCAGTTCTTC; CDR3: CASSLLPATDEQFF
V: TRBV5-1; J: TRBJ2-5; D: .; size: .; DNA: TGCGCCAGCAGCTTGAACTATAAAGAGACCCAGTACTTC; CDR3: CASSLNYKETQYF
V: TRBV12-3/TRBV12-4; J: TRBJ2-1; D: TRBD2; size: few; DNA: TGTGCCAGCACTCGGACTAGCGGGAACGGGTACAATGAGCAGTTCTTC; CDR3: CASTRTSGNGYNEQFF
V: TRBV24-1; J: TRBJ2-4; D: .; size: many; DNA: TGTGCCACCAGTGATGCCGGCGGACTTGGCATTCAGTACTTC; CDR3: CATSDAGGLGIQYF
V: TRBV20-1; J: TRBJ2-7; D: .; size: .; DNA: TGCAGTGCTAGAACTCCGTTGCGGAGTCTGGACGAGCAGTACTTC; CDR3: CSARTPLRSLDEQYF
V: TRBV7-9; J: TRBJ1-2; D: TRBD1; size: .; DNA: TGTGCCAGCAGCCACACGCGGGACAGGGGAGAGGATGGCTACACCTTC; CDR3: CASSHTRDRGEDGYTF
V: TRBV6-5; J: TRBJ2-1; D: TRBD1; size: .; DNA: TGTGCCAGCAGTTACTATACAGGGGACAATGAGCAGTTCTTC; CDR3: CASSYYTGDNEQFF
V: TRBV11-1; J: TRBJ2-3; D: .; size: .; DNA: TGTGCCAGCAGAACCCCACCGGGAGATACGCAGTATTTT; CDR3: CASRTPPGDTQYF
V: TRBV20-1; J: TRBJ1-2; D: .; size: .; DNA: TGCAGTGCTAGTCTCGAAGGCCCTAACTATGGCTACACCTTC; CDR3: CSASLEGPNYGYTF
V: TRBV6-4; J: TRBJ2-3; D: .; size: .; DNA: TGTGCCAGCGCTACTTTCCGGGACTTTTTT; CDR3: CASATFRDFF
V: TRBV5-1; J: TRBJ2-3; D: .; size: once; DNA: TGCGCCAGCAGCAGGGACAAGCGGGGCACAGATACGCAGTATTTT; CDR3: CASSRDKRGTDTQYF
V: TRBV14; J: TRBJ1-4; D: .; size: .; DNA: TGTGCCAGCAGCCAAGAAGTTACGGGGCTCGGTAATGAAAAACTGTTTTTT; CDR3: CASSQEVTGLGNEKLFF
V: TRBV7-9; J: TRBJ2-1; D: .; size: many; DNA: TGTGCCAGCAGGGGAGAAGGCAATGAGCAGTTCTTC; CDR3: CASRGEGNEQFF
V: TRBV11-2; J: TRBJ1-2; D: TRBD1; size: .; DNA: TGTGCCAGCAGCTTACGCGGACAGGGGACCTATGGCTACACCTTC; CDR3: CASSLRGQGTYGYTF
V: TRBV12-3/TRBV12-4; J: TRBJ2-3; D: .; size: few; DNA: TGTGCCAGCAGTGGGGGACAGCGGGTGTACACAGATACGCAGTATTTT; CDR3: CASSGGQRVYTDTQYF
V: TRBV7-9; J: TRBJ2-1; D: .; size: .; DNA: TGTGCCAGCAGCTCAGATTTTGAGCAGTTCTTC; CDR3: CASSSDFEQFF